This T cell receptor (beta chain) was recorded in a study of vaccination and CD4 T cells after COVID-19. Across the whole study: Either a CEFX pool, an HIV-1 Nef pool, or no peptide was added to control cultures. Whole-study results and caveats: For convalescent patients, 304 of the 307 vaccine-specific clones analyzed were classified as spike mono-reactive.

The J segment lost 8 bases and the V segment lost 4 bases, leaving 14 bases of the junction unmatched. Germline CDR1 is MGHDK and CDR2 is SYGVNS. There are 16 residues in the CDR3. Treatment defined: approximately 9-day PBMC culture with coronavirus spike peptide pools or control peptides (ViraFEST assay). In the ViraFEST assay, peptide-pool expansion preceded TCR sequencing of expanded clonotypes. Positivity by PCR occurred from March to December 2020, a period that predated US Alpha, Beta and Delta variants. In the case of this clonotype: The antigen is undetermined.

CD4+ T cells that had been cultured provided DNA sequenced with the Oncomine TCR Beta short-read assay. TCRdb re-derived calls from the PCR reads in MiXCR, one entry per CDR3 protein. The sample has 20,000 to 25,000 distinct CDR3 sequences, around 50% seen once. The rearrangement links TRBV25-1 to TRBJ1-2; 9 nucleotides line up with TRBD1. This TCR was recovered from a human donor who had recovered from COVID-19. The specimen was CD4+ T cells from blood, cultured in vitro. CDR3 sequence: CASSGPRTGDLYGYTF. DNA for the CDR3: TGTGCCAGCAGTGGGCCTAGGACAGGGGATCTGTACGGCTACACCTTC.